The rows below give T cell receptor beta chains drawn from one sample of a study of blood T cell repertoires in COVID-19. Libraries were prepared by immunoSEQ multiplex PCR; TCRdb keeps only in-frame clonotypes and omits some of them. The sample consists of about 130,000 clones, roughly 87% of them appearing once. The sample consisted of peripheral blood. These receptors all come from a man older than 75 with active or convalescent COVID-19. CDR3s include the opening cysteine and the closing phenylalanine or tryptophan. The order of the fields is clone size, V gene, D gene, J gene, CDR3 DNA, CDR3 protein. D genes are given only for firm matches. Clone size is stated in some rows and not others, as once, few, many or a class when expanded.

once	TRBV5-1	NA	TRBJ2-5	TGCGCCAGCAGCTTGGAGGGGGGGCCCATGAAAGAGACCCAGTACTTC	CASSLEGGPMKETQYF
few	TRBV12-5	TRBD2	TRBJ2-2	TGTGCTAGTGGGCACCCCCGGACTAGCGGGAGGGACACCGGGGAGCTGTTTTTT	CASGHPRTSGRDTGELFF
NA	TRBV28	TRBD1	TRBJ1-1	TGTGCCAGCAGTTTAGCCGGGACAGTGAACACTGAAGCTTTCTTT	CASSLAGTVNTEAFF
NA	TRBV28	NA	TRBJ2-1	TGTGCCAGCAGTTCCTACGCAAACTACAATGAGCAGTTCTTC	CASSSYANYNEQFF
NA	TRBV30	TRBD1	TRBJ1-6	TGTGCCTGGAGCGGACAGGGAGGATCACCCCTCCACTTT	CAWSGQGGSPLHF
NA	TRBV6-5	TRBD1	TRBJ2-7	TGTGCCAGCAGTTATACCGGGACAGGGGGCCGGTACGAGCAGTACTTC	CASSYTGTGGRYEQYF
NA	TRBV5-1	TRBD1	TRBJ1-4	TGCGCCAGCAGCGTAGGACAGGTTAATGAAAAACTGTTTTTT	CASSVGQVNEKLFF
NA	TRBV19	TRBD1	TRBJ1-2	TGTGCCAGTAGTCTCCGGGACAGGGGTCACTATGGCTACACCTTC	CASSLRDRGHYGYTF
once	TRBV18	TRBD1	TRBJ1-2	TGTGCCAGCTCACCACCTGGGGGACAGAGATATGGCTACACCTTC	CASSPPGGQRYGYTF
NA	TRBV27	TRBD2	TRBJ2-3	TGTGCCAGCAGTTTAATAGCGGGAGGAGGGAGCGATACGCAGTATTTT	CASSLIAGGGSDTQYF
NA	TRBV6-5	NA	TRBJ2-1	TGTGCCAGCAGCACCCGCGACCCGGGTGAGCAGTTCTTC	CASSTRDPGEQFF
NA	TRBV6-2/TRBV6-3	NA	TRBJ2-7	TGTGCCAGCAGTTTTAACGGAGCCTACGAGCAGTACTTC	CASSFNGAYEQYF
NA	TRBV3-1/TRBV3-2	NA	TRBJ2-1	TGTGCCAGCAGCTATACCGGGAATGAGCAGTTCTTC	CASSYTGNEQFF
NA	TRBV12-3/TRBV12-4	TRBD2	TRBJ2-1	TGTGCCAGCAGTTTCAGGACTAGCCGACATTTCTTC	CASSFRTSRHFF
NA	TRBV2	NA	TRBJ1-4	TGTGCCAGCAGTGGGCCGTTGGATAGGGGTGATGAAAAACTGTTTTTT	CASSGPLDRGDEKLFF
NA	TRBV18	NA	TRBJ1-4	TGTGCCAGCTCAGCGCTCTGGGGGCGGGATGAAAAACTGTTTTTT	CASSALWGRDEKLFF
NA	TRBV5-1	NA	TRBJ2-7	TGCGCCAGCAGCTTTGAGCAGGCTGTCTACGAGCAGTACTTC	CASSFEQAVYEQYF
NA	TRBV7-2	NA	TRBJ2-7	TGTGCCAGCAGCTTAGGGCGGGCCGCCTACGAGCAGTACTTC	CASSLGRAAYEQYF
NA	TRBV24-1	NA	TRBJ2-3	TGTGCCACCAGTGACAGGACTCAGAGGGGCACAGATACGCAGTATTTT	CATSDRTQRGTDTQYF
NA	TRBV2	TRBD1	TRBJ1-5	TGTGCCATCGGGGACAGGGGGCAAGATCAGCCCCAGCATTTT	CAIGDRGQDQPQHF
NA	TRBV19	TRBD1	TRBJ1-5	TGTGCCAGTAGTATCCCTCCCAGGGGGCAGACTCCCCAGCATTTT	CASSIPPRGQTPQHF
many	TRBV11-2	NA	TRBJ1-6	TGTGCCAGCAGCTTAAGGGGGACCCAAAATTCACCCCTCCACTTT	CASSLRGTQNSPLHF
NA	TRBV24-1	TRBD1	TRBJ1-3	TGTGCCACCAGTGAAGGACAGGGTGGAAACACCATATATTTT	CATSEGQGGNTIYF
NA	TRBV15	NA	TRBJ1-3	TGTGCCACCAGCAGAGATCGAGGGCCTGGAAACACCATATATTTT	CATSRDRGPGNTIYF
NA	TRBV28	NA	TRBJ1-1	TGTGCCAGCAGGGTTCGTCGAAAGGGGGGGGGCCAAGCTTTCTTT	CASRVRRKGGGQAFF
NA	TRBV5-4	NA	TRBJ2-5	TGTGCCAGCAGCCCTCCCCCTGTAGGGGGACCGGAGACCCAGTACTTC	CASSPPPVGGPETQYF
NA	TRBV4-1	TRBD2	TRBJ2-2	TGCGCCAGCAGCCAGGGACTAGCGGGGGGGCCGTCCGGGGAGCTGTTTTTT	CASSQGLAGGPSGELFF
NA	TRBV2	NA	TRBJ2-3	TGTGCCAGCAGCTGGAGGCGGGGGCGTTTCACAGATACGCAGTATTTT	CASSWRRGRFTDTQYF
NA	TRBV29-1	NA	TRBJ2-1	TGCAGCGTTGGACGAGACCGGGACTCAAATGAGCAGTTCTTC	CSVGRDRDSNEQFF
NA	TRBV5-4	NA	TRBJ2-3	TGTGCCAGCAGCTTAGGGGGCACAGATACGCAGTATTTT	CASSLGGTDTQYF
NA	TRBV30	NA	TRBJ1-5	TGTGCCTGGAGTTCCCTCCCTACTCAGCCCCAGCATTTT	CAWSSLPTQPQHF
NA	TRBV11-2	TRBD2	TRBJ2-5	TGTGCCAGCAGCTCCGGGACTAGCGGGAGGTCAGGAGAGACCCAGTACTTC	CASSSGTSGRSGETQYF
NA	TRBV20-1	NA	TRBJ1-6	TGCAGTGCTAGTCGGGGTGTAAATTCACCCCTCCACTTT	CSASRGVNSPLHF
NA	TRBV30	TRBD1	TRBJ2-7	TGTGCCTGGACCCACCGACAGGGCGCCTACGAGCAGTACTTC	CAWTHRQGAYEQYF
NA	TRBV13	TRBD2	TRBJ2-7	TGTGCCAGCAGCCATCTAGCGGGGGGGGCCTACGAGCAGTACTTC	CASSHLAGGAYEQYF
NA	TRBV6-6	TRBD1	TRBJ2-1	TGTGCCAGCAGTTTCCCCGCCGGGACAGGGGACAATGAGCAGTTCTTC	CASSFPAGTGDNEQFF
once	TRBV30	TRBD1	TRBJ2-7	TGTGCCTGGAGTCCCGGGACAGGACTGACCTACGAGCAGTACTTC	CAWSPGTGLTYEQYF
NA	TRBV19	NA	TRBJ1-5	TGTGCCAGTAGTATATCAGGGAGGGACAATCAGCCCCAGCATTTT	CASSISGRDNQPQHF
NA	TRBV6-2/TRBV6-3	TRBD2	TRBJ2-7	TGTGCCAGCAGTTACGGGGGACTAGCGGGGTTCCTCTCCTACGAGCAGTACTTC	CASSYGGLAGFLSYEQYF
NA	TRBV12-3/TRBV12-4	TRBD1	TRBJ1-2	TGTGCCAGCAGTTTAGGGACAGGCTATGGCTACACCTTC	CASSLGTGYGYTF
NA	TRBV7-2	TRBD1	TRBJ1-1	TGTGCCAGCAGCACGTCCGGGACAGCCTTGGAAGCTTTCTTT	CASSTSGTALEAFF
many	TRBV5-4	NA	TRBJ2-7	TGTGCCAGCAGCCCCTCCCCTCTCTACGAGCAGTACTTC	CASSPSPLYEQYF
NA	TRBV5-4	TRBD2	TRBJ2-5	TGTGCCAGCAGTTACGGGACTAGCGGGGGGGCGTTAAAGACCCAGTACTTC	CASSYGTSGGALKTQYF
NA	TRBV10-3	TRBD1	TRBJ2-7	TGTGCCTCTAGGCCCGGGACAGGGGAAGGCGAGCAGTACTTC	CASRPGTGEGEQYF
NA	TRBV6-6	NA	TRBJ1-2	TGTGCCAGCAGCCCCCAAGGGGCTGCCCCCCGTTATGGCTACACCTTC	CASSPQGAAPRYGYTF
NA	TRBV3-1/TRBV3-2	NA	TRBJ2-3	TGTGCCAGCAGCCCCCACAGGGATACGCAGTATTTT	CASSPHRDTQYF
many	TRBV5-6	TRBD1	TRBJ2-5	TGTGCCAGCACCGGAGGGACAGGGGGGTTCGGAGAGACCCAGTACTTC	CASTGGTGGFGETQYF
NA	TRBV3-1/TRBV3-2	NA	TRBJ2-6	TGTGCCAGCAGCCAGACACGGCTTACCTACTCTGGGGCCAACGTCCTGACTTTC	CASSQTRLTYSGANVLTF
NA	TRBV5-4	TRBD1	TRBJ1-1	TGTGCCAGCAACAGAGGGACAGTGAACACTGAAGCTTTCTTT	CASNRGTVNTEAFF
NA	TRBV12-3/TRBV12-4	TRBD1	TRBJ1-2	TGTGCCAGCAGTCCACAGGGGAATGGCTACACCTTC	CASSPQGNGYTF
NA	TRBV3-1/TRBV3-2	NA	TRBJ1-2	TGTGCCAGCAGCCAAGGTTCAGACTATGGCTACACCTTC	CASSQGSDYGYTF
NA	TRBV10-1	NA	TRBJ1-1	TGCGCCAGCAGTGAGTGTAAGGGGAGGGGCGATACTGAAGCTTTCTTT	CASSECKGRGDTEAFF
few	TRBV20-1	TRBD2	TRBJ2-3	TGCAGTGCTAGTCCCTGGGGGACTAGCGGGGGTAGCACAGATACGCAGTATTTT	CSASPWGTSGGSTDTQYF
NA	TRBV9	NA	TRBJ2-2	TGTGCCAGCAGCAGTGGACTCACGAACACCGGGGAGCTGTTTTTT	CASSSGLTNTGELFF
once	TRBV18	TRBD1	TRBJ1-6	TGTGCCAGCTCAGTTCGACAGGGGAGCTATAATTCACCCCTCCACTTT	CASSVRQGSYNSPLHF
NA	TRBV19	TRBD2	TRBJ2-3	TGTGCCAGTAGTATAGAAGGCGGGGGGCCAGATACGCAGTATTTT	CASSIEGGGPDTQYF
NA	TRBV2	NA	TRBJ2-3	TGTGCCAGCAGTGTGGATGGGGGCGCGGGCACAGATACGCAGTATTTT	CASSVDGGAGTDTQYF
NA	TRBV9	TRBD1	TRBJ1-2	TGTGCCAGCAGCGTAGGAGTCGGCAGGGGGGTTTATGGCTACACCTTC	CASSVGVGRGVYGYTF